A selection of T cell receptor beta chains follows, all from one sample in a study of shared clonotypes between healthy human individuals. This table comes from immunoSEQ multiplex PCR, and its TCRdb copy is limited to in-frame clones, with some not included. The sample includes roughly 2.2 million clones, roughly 90% seen only once; the top ten take 0.37%. Sequenced: naive CD4+ T cells from PBMCs. These receptors were taken from a man in his late teens or twenties in good health. Some clones in this sample may be carry-over from other donors' samples. Each CDR3 is given with its conserved first and last residue. Each record gives: D gene, V gene, clone size, J gene, CDR3 protein, CDR3 DNA. D genes are given only for firm matches. Size is stated for part of the rows, as once, few or many counts, or as a class when the clone is expanded.

>TRBD2|TRBV5-1|NA|TRBJ2-2
CASSLARAGPGELFF
TGCGCCAGCAGCTTGGCGAGAGCGGGACCCGGGGAGCTGTTTTTT
>TRBD2|TRBV5-4|NA|TRBJ2-3
CASSYRTSGSTDTQYF
TGTGCCAGCAGCTATAGGACTAGCGGGAGCACAGATACGCAGTATTTT
>NA|TRBV28|NA|TRBJ2-7
CASAEVGKSSYEQYF
TGTGCCAGCGCGGAGGTAGGGAAGAGCTCCTACGAGCAGTACTTC
>TRBD2|TRBV4-2|NA|TRBJ2-7
CASSTSGSSEQYF
TGTGCCAGCAGCACTAGCGGGAGTTCCGAGCAGTACTTC
>TRBD1|TRBV5-1|NA|TRBJ2-5
CASRRGTGRGETQYF
TGCGCCAGCAGACGAGGGACAGGGAGGGGAGAGACCCAGTACTTC
>TRBD2|TRBV14|NA|TRBJ2-7
CASSQRSGLAGLYF
TGTGCCAGCAGCCAACGCTCGGGACTAGCGGGCTTGTACTTC
>NA|TRBV2|NA|TRBJ1-2
CASSEWGSNYGYTF
TGTGCCAGCAGTGAATGGGGCAGTAACTATGGCTACACCTTC
>TRBD1|TRBV7-9|NA|TRBJ1-2
CASFDRARNINYGYTF
TGTGCCAGCTTTGACAGGGCCCGAAATATTAACTATGGCTACACCTTC
>TRBD1|TRBV29-1|NA|TRBJ2-7
CSVTGGGDEQYF
TGCAGCGTTACAGGGGGAGGCGACGAGCAGTACTTC
>TRBD1|TRBV9|NA|TRBJ2-2
CASAGTDVPGELFF
TGTGCCAGCGCCGGGACAGACGTACCCGGGGAGCTGTTTTTT
>NA|TRBV27|NA|TRBJ2-7
CASSLRAEPSYEQYF
TGTGCCAGCAGTTTACGGGCCGAGCCCTCCTACGAGCAGTACTTC
>TRBD2|TRBV5-1|NA|TRBJ2-1
CASQGRLAGTGEQFF
TGCGCCTCCCAAGGGAGACTAGCGGGGACCGGTGAGCAGTTCTTC
>TRBD1|TRBV28|NA|TRBJ1-5
CASRPGGGGNQPQHF
TGTGCCAGCAGACCAGGGGGCGGGGGCAATCAGCCCCAGCATTTT
>NA|TRBV6-1|NA|TRBJ1-4
CASREVTTNEKLFF
TGTGCCAGCAGGGAGGTTACAACTAATGAAAAACTGTTTTTT
>NA|TRBV6-6|NA|TRBJ2-7
CASNQGTEEQYF
TGTGCCAGCAACCAGGGCACGGAAGAGCAGTACTTC
>TRBD2|TRBV7-3|NA|TRBJ2-7
CASSLMAAGAYEQYF
TGTGCCAGCAGCTTAATGGCGGCGGGAGCGTACGAGCAGTACTTC
>NA|TRBV28|NA|TRBJ2-7
CASSPHRQISSYEQYF
TGTGCCAGCAGTCCCCATCGACAGATTAGCTCCTACGAGCAGTACTTC
>TRBD1|TRBV2|NA|TRBJ2-2
CASSRDRANTGELFF
TGTGCCAGCAGCCGGGACAGGGCGAACACCGGGGAGCTGTTTTTT
>TRBD2|TRBV30|NA|TRBJ2-1
CAWSHTSGSSNEQFF
TGTGCCTGGAGTCATACTAGCGGGAGCTCTAATGAGCAGTTCTTC
>TRBD2|TRBV7-3|NA|TRBJ2-1
CASSRTSGTNPYNEQFF
TGTGCCAGCAGCAGGACTAGCGGGACGAACCCCTACAATGAGCAGTTCTTC
>NA|TRBV15|NA|TRBJ2-7
CATSSGGRASYEQYF
TGTGCCACCAGCAGTGGGGGGCGGGCCTCCTACGAGCAGTACTTC
>NA|TRBV6-5|NA|TRBJ1-5
CAISGNGPNQPQHF
TGTGCCATCAGTGGGAATGGCCCCAATCAGCCCCAGCATTTT
>TRBD1|TRBV5-1|once|TRBJ1-4
CASSLGFGTGDEKLFF
TGCGCCAGCAGCTTGGGGTTCGGGACAGGGGATGAAAAACTGTTTTTT
>NA|TRBV9|NA|TRBJ2-3
CASSVTRERDTQYF
TGTGCCAGCAGCGTTACGAGGGAAAGAGATACGCAGTATTTT
>TRBD2|TRBV29-1|NA|TRBJ2-5
CSVEDPGLAGDETQYF
TGCAGCGTTGAAGATCCGGGACTAGCGGGAGACGAGACCCAGTACTTC
>NA|TRBV5-1|NA|TRBJ2-4
CASSLEGSVAKNIQYF
TGCGCCAGCAGCTTGGAAGGCTCTGTGGCCAAAAACATTCAGTACTTC
>NA|TRBV7-9|NA|TRBJ2-7
CASSKNLIPYEQYF
TGTGCCAGCAGCAAAAACTTGATTCCCTACGAGCAGTACTTC
>NA|TRBV19|NA|TRBJ2-2
CASSNLGPNTGELFF
TGTGCCAGTAGTAACCTGGGCCCAAACACCGGGGAGCTGTTTTTT
>NA|TRBV15|NA|TRBJ2-5
CATSIRETQYF
TGTGCCACCAGCATAAGGGAGACCCAGTACTTC
>TRBD2|TRBV9|NA|TRBJ2-1
CASSVGPSGREQFF
TGTGCCAGCAGCGTAGGGCCTAGCGGGAGGGAACAGTTCTTC
>NA|TRBV9|NA|TRBJ2-3
CASSVEGVTADTQYF
TGTGCCAGCAGCGTAGAGGGAGTCACCGCAGATACGCAGTATTTT
>NA|TRBV19|NA|TRBJ1-3
CASIEHPGNTIYF
TGTGCCAGTATCGAACACCCTGGAAACACCATATATTTT
>TRBD2|TRBV28|NA|TRBJ2-5
CASSVAGGLAETQYF
TGTGCCAGCAGCGTAGCGGGAGGGCTCGCAGAGACCCAGTACTTC
>NA|TRBV5-8|NA|TRBJ1-2
CASSLVGAGNLGYGYTF
TGTGCCAGCAGCTTGGTAGGCGCAGGGAATTTGGGCTATGGCTACACCTTC
>TRBD2|TRBV7-9|NA|TRBJ2-3
CASKGWASGKITDTQYF
TGTGCCAGTAAGGGGTGGGCTAGCGGGAAGATCACAGATACGCAGTATTTT
>NA|TRBV6-5|NA|TRBJ2-2
CASSYSGTVNTGELFF
TGTGCCAGCAGTTATTCCGGGACGGTGAACACCGGGGAGCTGTTTTTT
>NA|TRBV28|NA|TRBJ2-7
CASRPPYRVREQYF
TGTGCCAGCAGGCCTCCTTACAGGGTGCGGGAGCAGTACTTC